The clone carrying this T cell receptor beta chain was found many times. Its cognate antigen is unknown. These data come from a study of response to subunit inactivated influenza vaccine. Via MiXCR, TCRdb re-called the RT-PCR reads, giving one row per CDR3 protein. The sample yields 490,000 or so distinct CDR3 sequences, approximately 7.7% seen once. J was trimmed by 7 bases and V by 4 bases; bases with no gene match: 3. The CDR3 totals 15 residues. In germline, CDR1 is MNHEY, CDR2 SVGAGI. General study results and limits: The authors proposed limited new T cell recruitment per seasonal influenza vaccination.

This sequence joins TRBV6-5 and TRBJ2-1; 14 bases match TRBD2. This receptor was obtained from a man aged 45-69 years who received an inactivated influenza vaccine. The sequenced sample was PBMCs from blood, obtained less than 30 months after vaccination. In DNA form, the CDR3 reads TGTGCCAGCAGTTTCGGGACTAGCGGGAGTAATGAGCAGTTCTTC. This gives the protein CASSFGTSGSNEQFF.